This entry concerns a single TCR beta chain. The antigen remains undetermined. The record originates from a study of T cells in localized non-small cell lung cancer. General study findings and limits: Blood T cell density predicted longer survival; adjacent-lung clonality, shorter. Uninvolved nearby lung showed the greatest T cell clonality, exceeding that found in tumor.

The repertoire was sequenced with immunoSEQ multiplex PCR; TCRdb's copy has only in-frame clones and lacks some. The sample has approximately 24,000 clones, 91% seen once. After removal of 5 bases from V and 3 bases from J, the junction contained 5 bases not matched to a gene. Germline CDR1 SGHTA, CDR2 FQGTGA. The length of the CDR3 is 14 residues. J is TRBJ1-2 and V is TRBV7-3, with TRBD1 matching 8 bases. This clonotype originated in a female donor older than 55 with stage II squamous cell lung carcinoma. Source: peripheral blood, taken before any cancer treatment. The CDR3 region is CASSRGQGDYGYTF. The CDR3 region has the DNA TGTGCCAGCAGCCGCGGACAGGGCGACTATGGCTACACCTTC.